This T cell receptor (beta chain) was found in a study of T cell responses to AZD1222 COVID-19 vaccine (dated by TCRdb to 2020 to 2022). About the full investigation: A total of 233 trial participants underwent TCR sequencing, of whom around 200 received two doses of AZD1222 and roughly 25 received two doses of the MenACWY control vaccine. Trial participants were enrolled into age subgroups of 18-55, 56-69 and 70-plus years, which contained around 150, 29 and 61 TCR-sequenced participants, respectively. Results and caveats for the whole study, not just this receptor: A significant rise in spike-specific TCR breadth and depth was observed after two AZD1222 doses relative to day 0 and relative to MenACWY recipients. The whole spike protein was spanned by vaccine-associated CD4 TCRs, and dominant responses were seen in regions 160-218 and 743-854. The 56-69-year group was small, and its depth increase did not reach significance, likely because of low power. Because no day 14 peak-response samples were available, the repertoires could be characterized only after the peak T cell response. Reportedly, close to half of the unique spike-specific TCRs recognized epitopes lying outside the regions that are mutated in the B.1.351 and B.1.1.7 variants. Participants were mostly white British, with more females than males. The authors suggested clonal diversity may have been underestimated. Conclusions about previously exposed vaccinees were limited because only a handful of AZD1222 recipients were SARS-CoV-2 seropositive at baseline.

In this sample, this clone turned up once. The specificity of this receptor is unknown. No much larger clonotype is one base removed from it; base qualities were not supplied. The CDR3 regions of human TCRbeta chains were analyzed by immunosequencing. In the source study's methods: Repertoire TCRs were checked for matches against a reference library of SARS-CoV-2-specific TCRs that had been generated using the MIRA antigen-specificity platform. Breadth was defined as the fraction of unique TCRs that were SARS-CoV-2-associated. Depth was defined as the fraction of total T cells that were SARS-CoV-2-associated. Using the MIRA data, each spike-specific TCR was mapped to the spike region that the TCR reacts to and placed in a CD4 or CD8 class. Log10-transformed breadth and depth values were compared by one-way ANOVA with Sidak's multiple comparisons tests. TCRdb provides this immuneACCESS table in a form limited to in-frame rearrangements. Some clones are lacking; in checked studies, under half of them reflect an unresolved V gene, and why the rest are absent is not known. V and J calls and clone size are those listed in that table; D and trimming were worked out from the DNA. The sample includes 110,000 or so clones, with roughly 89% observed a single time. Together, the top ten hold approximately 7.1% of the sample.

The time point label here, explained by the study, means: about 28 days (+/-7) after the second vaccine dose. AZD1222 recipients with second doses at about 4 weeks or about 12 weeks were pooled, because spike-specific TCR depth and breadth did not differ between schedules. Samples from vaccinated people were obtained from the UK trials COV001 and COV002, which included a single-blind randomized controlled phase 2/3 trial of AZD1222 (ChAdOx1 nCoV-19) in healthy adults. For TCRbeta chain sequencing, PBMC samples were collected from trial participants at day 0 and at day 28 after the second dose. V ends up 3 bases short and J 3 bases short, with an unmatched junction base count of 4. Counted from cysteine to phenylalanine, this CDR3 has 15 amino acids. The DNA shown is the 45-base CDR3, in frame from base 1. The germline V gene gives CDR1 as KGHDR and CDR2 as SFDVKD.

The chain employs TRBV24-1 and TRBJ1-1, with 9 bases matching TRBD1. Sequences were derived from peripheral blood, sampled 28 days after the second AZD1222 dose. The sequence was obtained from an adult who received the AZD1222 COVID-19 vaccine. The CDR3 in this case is CATSDPRTGDTEAFF. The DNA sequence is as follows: TGTGCCACCAGTGATCCAAGGACAGGGGACACTGAAGCTTTCTTT.